This T cell receptor beta chain was captured in a study of technical replicates of blood from a handful of donors. Looked up from germline, CDR1 is MGHRA and CDR2 is YSYEKL. This CDR3 region has 16 residues. V lost 0 bases to trimming and J lost 9 bases, with 18 bases between them. The repertoire was sequenced with immunoSEQ multiplex PCR; TCRdb's copy has only in-frame clones and lacks some. The table has over 50,000 clones, 97% seen once. The chain joins TRBV4-1 to TRBJ2-1, with D possibly TRBD2 on 6 matching bases. The source material was T cells isolated from PBMCs. This TCR came from a human donor in good health. The CDR3 spells CASSQEVGLAFSEQFF. The DNA of the CDR3 is TGCGCCAGCAGCCAAGAGGTCGGGCTAGCGTTTAGTGAGCAGTTCTTC.